This T cell receptor beta chain was identified in a study of cytomegalovirus exposure and HLA in healthy donors. Study conclusions and caveats: In vitro data verified a few CMV-associated chains as specific for CMV antigens.

The CDR3 is 16 residues long. Unmatched junction bases numbered 16, after V lost 10 bases and J lost 4 bases. Germline V gives CDR1 LNHDA, CDR2 SQIVND (reference sequence). Here immunoSEQ multiplex PCR was the method, and the copy in TCRdb shows in-frame clones only, minus some. The data show roughly 150,000 clones, 80% to 90% seen once. About this clone itself: What it recognizes is unknown.

The V gene is TRBV19, the J gene TRBJ1-2; 9 bases agree with TRBD1. This receptor was taken from a woman younger than 35 in good health and CMV-seronegative. Sequenced material: PBMCs. CDR3 residues: CATAQQGATSTYGYTF. CDR3 sequence (DNA): TGTGCCACAGCCCAACAGGGGGCTACCTCTACCTATGGCTACACCTTC.